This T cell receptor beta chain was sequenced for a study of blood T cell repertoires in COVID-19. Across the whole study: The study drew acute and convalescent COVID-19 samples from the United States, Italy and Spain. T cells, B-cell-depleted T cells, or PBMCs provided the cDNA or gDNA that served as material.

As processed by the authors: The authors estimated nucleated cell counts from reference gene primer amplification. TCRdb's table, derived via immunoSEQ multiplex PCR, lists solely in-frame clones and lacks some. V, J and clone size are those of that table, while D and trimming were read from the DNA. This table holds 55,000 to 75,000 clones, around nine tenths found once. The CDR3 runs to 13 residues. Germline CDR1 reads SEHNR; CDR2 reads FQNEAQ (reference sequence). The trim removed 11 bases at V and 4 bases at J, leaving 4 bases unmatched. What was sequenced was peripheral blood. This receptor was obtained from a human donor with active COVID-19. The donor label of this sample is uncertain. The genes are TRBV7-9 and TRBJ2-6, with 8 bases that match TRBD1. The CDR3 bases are TGTGCCGGACAGGGTTACGGGGCCAACGTCCTGACTTTC. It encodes CAGQGYGANVLTF.